This TCR beta chain was sequenced during a study of blood T cell repertoires in COVID-19. Per the original data handling: How many nucleated cells were present was estimated from reference gene primer amplification. The table came from immunoSEQ multiplex PCR; TCRdb's copy has only in-frame clones and leaves some out. V, J and clone size reflect that table, while D and trimming were determined from the DNA. This table has about 280,000 clones, about 88% appearing once. This CDR3 is built from 15 residues. V was pared by 5 bases and J by 5 bases, with 6 bases of the junction left unmatched. Germline CDR1 MNHEY, CDR2 SVGAGI. Seattle researchers signed up patients amid active infection and tracked them longitudinally.

The clonotype was recovered from a woman aged 25 to 39 with COVID-19, enrolled during active disease. The chain uses TRBV6-5 and TRBJ1-1, with 12 positions matching TRBD1. Sequences were obtained from peripheral blood. This chain's CDR3 is CASSPGTGGFTEAFF. As DNA, the CDR3 is TGTGCCAGCAGTCCCGGGACAGGGGGCTTTACTGAAGCTTTCTTT.